One sample yielded the 29 T cell receptor beta chains listed below, sequenced in a study of cytomegalovirus exposure and HLA in healthy donors. A multiplex PCR was run with 60 Vbeta primers and 13 Jbeta primers. Generated by immunoSEQ multiplex PCR, the TCRdb table keeps only in-frame clones and is missing some. The sample carries 150,000 to 180,000 clones, 60% to 75% recorded once. The sample consisted of PBMCs. These receptors all stem from a man between 18 and 29 years old in good health and CMV-seronegative.

The rearrangement links TRBV4-3 to TRBJ2-5; 7 positions match TRBD2. The assigned J gene may be wrong: the sequence end matches TRBJ2-7 better. The CDR3 is 14 residues long. In germline, CDR1 is LGHNA, CDR2 YSLEER. The CDR3 reads CASSQVGGNYEQYF. The DNA of the CDR3 is TGCGCCAGCAGCCAAGTCGGGGGGAACTACGAGCAGTACTTC.

The chain recombines TRBV7-9 with TRBJ2-3; 11 bases are shared with TRBD1. CDR1 and CDR2 (germline): SEHNR, FQNEAQ (reference sequence). Losses at the gene ends were 1 base for V and 4 bases for J; bases not matched to a gene: 1. CDR3 length equals 15 residues. CDR3 residues: CASSLGDRGADTQYF. The CDR3 coding sequence is TGTGCCAGCAGCTTAGGGGACAGGGGGGCAGATACGCAGTATTTT.

The chain has TRBV29-1 and TRBJ1-2, with 9 bases matching TRBD1. The CDR3 extends over 17 amino acids. The V gene's germline CDR1 is SQVTM and CDR2 ANQGSEA. V lost 4 bases and J lost 0; bases outside the gene matches: 12. The CDR3 DNA is TGCAGCGTTGCCTACGGACAGGGGATCAGGGCTAACTATGGCTACACCTTC. It translates to CSVAYGQGIRANYGYTF.

This clone was seen a few times. J is TRBJ1-2 and V is TRBV2, with D unclear. V dropped 7 bases and J dropped 6 bases, with 15 bases sitting between them. The CDR3 runs 13 residues. From germline, CDR1 is SNHLY and CDR2 FYNNEI. The CDR3 loop reads CASTGLLGNGYTF. In nucleotides, the CDR3 is TGTGCCAGCACAGGACTTCTCGGGAATGGCTACACCTTC.

This clone was counted once. This chain joins TRBV6-1 and TRBJ1-5, with a weak D call TRBD1 (5 bases). CDR1 and CDR2 (germline): MNHNS, SASEGT. CDR3 length: 15 residues. Deletions cut 6 bases from V and 2 bases from J, with 14 bases between. CDR3 sequence: CASSTLGRGNQPQHF. The CDR3 DNA follows: TGTGCCAGCAGCACCCTTGGCAGGGGCAATCAGCCCCAGCATTTT.

This chain connects TRBV7-5 to TRBJ1-1; TRBD1 reflects the table's D call only, with no check against the DNA. TRBV7-5 is deemed a pseudogene. CDR3 length: 15 amino acids. The chain's CDR3 is CARSLLTGWDTEAFF. In DNA, the CDR3 is TGTGCCAGAAGCTTACTAACAGGGTGGGACACTGAAGCTTTCTTT.

In its sample, this clone was seen once. The chain carries TRBV18 and TRBJ1-1, with D possibly being TRBD1 (6 bases). The V end lost 3 bases, the J end lost 4 bases, and 15 bases lay between the germline ends. CDR1 is KGHSH and CDR2 is LQKENI in the germline V gene. The CDR3 is 15 residues long. The DNA of the CDR3 is TGTGCCAGCTCACCCTCGGACAGTTCCGGCACTGAAGCTTTCTTT. Amino acids: CASSPSDSSGTEAFF.

The chain combines TRBV7-9 with TRBJ1-5; no firm D call. The CDR3 spans 12 residues. Looked up from germline, CDR1 is SEHNR and CDR2 is FQNEAQ (reference sequence). The V gene lost 5 bases and the J gene lost 11 bases, with 13 bases spanning the gap. The CDR3 region has the DNA TGTGCCAGCAGCGTGACCAGTAGCGCCCAGCATTTT. Translated, it gives CASSVTSSAQHF.

This rearrangement joins TRBV11-1 to TRBJ1-2; D might be TRBD1 (5 bases). CDR3 size: 14 residues. Trimming removed 5 bases from V and 4 bases from J, with 14 bases in between. Germline assignment: CDR1 SGHAT and CDR2 FQDESV (reference sequence). CDR3 sequence: CASSPRRGTYGYTF. The CDR3 coding sequence is TGTGCCAGCAGCCCAAGGCGGGGGACCTATGGCTACACCTTC.

This clone came up once. This chain links TRBV27 with TRBJ1-5, with TRBD1 matching over 8 bases. The CDR3 consists of 14 residues. In germline, CDR1 is MNHEY, CDR2 SMNVEV (reference sequence). V dropped 5 bases and J dropped 6; count of bases not matched to a gene: 6. For the CDR3, the DNA is TGTGCCAGCAGTCTCCAGGGGGCAGGTCAGCCCCAGCATTTT. Amino acids: CASSLQGAGQPQHF.

The V gene is TRBV7-9, the J gene TRBJ1-2; D is perhaps TRBD1 (5 bases). Trimming pared 7 bases from V and 2 bases from J, leaving 20 bases between. Germline V CDR1 and CDR2: SEHNR, FQNEAQ (reference sequence). The CDR3 extends over 16 amino acids. CDR3 DNA: TGTGCCAGCACCCTTTTCCGGGACGGGGGGAACTATGGCTACACCTTC. It codes for CASTLFRDGGNYGYTF. Based on the CDR3 plus reference TRBV7-9 and TRBJ1-2, the full variable domain is DTGVSQNPRHKITKRGQNVTFRCDPISEHNRLYWYRQTLGQGPEFLTYFQNEAQLEKSRLLSDRFSAERPKGSFSTLEIQRTEQGDSAMYLCASTLFRDGGNYGYTFGSGTRLTVV.

J is TRBJ2-2 and V is TRBV28, with TRBD1 matching 10 bases. The V gene end was trimmed by 4 bases and the J gene end by 8 bases; junction bases not matched to a gene: 7. This CDR3 is built from 15 residues. CDR1 and CDR2 (germline): MDHEN, SYDVKM. The CDR3 here is CASSSRQGAWGELFF. The CDR3 bases are TGTGCCAGCAGTTCCCGACAGGGGGCCTGGGGGGAGCTGTTTTTT.

This rearrangement joins TRBV5-1 to TRBJ2-5; D is possibly TRBD1 (7 bases). V lost 6 bases, J lost 5 bases, and 14 bases lay in between. The CDR3 has 13 residues. Germline CDR1 and CDR2: SGHRS and YFSETQ. CDR3 sequence (DNA): TGCGCCAGCACCCAGGGGGGCTTCGAGACCCAGTACTTC. Its protein is CASTQGGFETQYF.

This chain links TRBV19 with TRBJ1-5; maybe TRBD1 (6 bases). The CDR3 is 15 residues long. Trimming took 6 bases from V and 0 from J, leaving 12 bases between them. Germline V lookup: CDR1 LNHDA, CDR2 SQIVND (reference sequence). The CDR3 nucleotides are TGTGCCAGTAGCAACAGGGTTTTTAGCAATCAGCCCCAGCATTTT. Its protein is CASSNRVFSNQPQHF.

The V and J genes are TRBV12-2 and TRBJ1-1; the table's D call TRBD1 went unverified against the DNA. TRBV12-2 constitutes a pseudogene. The CDR3 consists of 18 residues. The CDR3 spells CASRLAHQGPWRSTEAFF. CDR3 nucleotides: TGTGCAAGTCGCTTAGCGCATCAGGGGCCTTGGAGGAGCACTGAAGCTTTCTTT.

J is TRBJ2-3 and V is TRBV2; weak D call: TRBD1 (6 bases). With 9 bases removed from V and 6 bases from J, the gap between germline ends came to 13 bases. Germline V gives CDR1 SNHLY, CDR2 FYNNEI. The CDR3 runs to 12 residues. The DNA for the CDR3 is TGTGCCAGTCGACAGGAGGCGGATACGCAGTATTTT. Amino acid sequence: CASRQEADTQYF.

This chain connects TRBV19 to TRBJ2-2, with 8 bases aligning to TRBD1. The junction had 4 bases not matched to a gene; V was cut back by 4 bases and J by 6 bases. Germline CDR1 LNHDA, CDR2 SQIVND (reference sequence). This CDR3 has 14 amino acids. The CDR3 here is CASSRQGLAGELFF. In DNA form, the CDR3 reads TGTGCCAGTAGTAGACAGGGGTTAGCCGGGGAGCTGTTTTTT.

This rearrangement joins TRBV28 to TRBJ1-1; D gene unclear. The V end lost 3 bases, the J end lost 6 bases, and 17 bases lay between the germline ends. Per germline, CDR1 MDHEN and CDR2 SYDVKM. CDR3 length: 15 amino acids. The chain's CDR3 is CASSFLSGPSAEAFF. Here the CDR3 DNA reads TGTGCCAGCAGTTTTCTGAGCGGACCGTCGGCTGAAGCTTTCTTT.

The V and J genes are TRBV11-2 and TRBJ2-1; D may be TRBD2 (6 bases). CDR1 and CDR2 from the germline V gene are SGHAT and FQNNGV. Deletions cut 5 bases from V and 6 bases from J, with 17 bases between. The CDR3 contains 15 residues. The CDR3 loop is CASSPVGGIGNEQFF. The CDR3 DNA sequence: TGTGCCAGCAGCCCCGTTGGAGGGATAGGCAATGAGCAGTTCTTC.

The CDR3 nucleotides read TGTGCCAGCAGCCCACAGGGGGATACGCAGTATTTT. This translates into CASSPQGDTQYF. The rearrangement links TRBV5-4 to TRBJ2-3, with 7 positions matching TRBD1. J was trimmed by 6 bases and V by 4 bases; bases with no gene match: 2. The CDR3 sequence is 12 residues long. Germline V gene data show CDR1 as SGHNT and CDR2 as YYREEE (reference sequence).

The CDR3 sequence: CASSLVAGGAETQYF. Written as DNA, the CDR3 is TGCGCCAGCAGCTTGGTTGCGGGGGGGGCGGAGACCCAGTACTTC. The J gene is TRBJ2-5, the V gene TRBV5-1; 9 bases map to TRBD2. This CDR3 is 15 amino acids long. J gave up 5 bases and V 0 bases, and 5 bases lay outside the gene matches. Germline lookup yields CDR1 SGHRS and CDR2 YFSETQ.

This clone has a handful of counts. The gene calls are TRBV19 and TRBJ1-2; possible D gene TRBD1, 5 bases. This CDR3 is 14 amino acids long. CDR1 and CDR2 from the germline V gene are LNHDA and SQIVND (reference sequence). The V and J ends lost 3 bases and 8 bases respectively, with 16 bases between them. CDR3 protein: CASSILGQQVGYTF. Here the CDR3 DNA reads TGTGCCAGTAGTATCTTGGGGCAGCAGGTCGGCTACACCTTC.

The genes are TRBV5-6 and TRBJ2-7; 16 nucleotides line up with TRBD2. The V and J ends lost 5 bases and 6 bases, in that order; junction bases with no gene match: 17. This CDR3 region has 19 residues. Germline V gives CDR1 SGHDT, CDR2 YYEEEE. For the CDR3, the DNA is TGTGCCAGCAGGAGGGGTTGGCGGGGACTAGCGGGGGGGTTCAGCGAGCAGTACTTC. Translated, it gives CASRRGWRGLAGGFSEQYF.

Of note for this clone: This same CDR3 is encoded by further DNA sequences in the sample. V gene TRBV27 combines with J gene TRBJ1-1, with 12 bases identical to TRBD1. Germline-derived CDR1 and CDR2 are MNHEY and SMNVEV (reference sequence). Trimming cost V 6 bases and J 1 base; bases outside gene matches: 3. CDR3 length equals 15 residues. The chain's CDR3 is CASRGQGASNTEAFF. CDR3 DNA: TGTGCCAGCAGGGGACAGGGGGCTTCGAACACTGAAGCTTTCTTT.

The chain uses TRBV28 and TRBJ2-2; D possibly corresponds to TRBD1 (6 bases). This CDR3 contains 14 residues. From germline, CDR1 is MDHEN and CDR2 SYDVKM. The V and J ends lost 8 bases and 3 bases respectively, with 13 bases between them. The CDR3 sequence is CASGRTVYTGELFF. In DNA form, the CDR3 reads TGTGCCAGCGGCCGGACAGTTTACACCGGGGAGCTGTTTTTT.

The rearrangement uses TRBV7-6 and TRBJ2-7, with 9 nucleotides matching TRBD2. Trimming at V came to 2 bases and at J to 0 bases, leaving 5 bases not matched to a gene. The germline V gene encodes CDR1 SGHVS and CDR2 FNYEAQ. The CDR3 runs to 16 residues. CDR3 residues: CASSLLASGVSYEQYF. The CDR3 DNA reads TGTGCCAGCAGCTTATTGGCTAGCGGGGTCTCCTACGAGCAGTACTTC. The full variable domain, completed using reference TRBV7-6 and TRBJ2-7, is GAGVSQSPRYKVTKRGQDVALRCDPISGHVSLYWYRQALGQGPEFLTYFNYEAQQDKSGLPNDRFSAERPEGSISTLTIQRTEQRDSAMYRCASSLLASGVSYEQYFGPGTRLTVT.

V is TRBV27 and J is TRBJ2-1; 11 bases agree with TRBD2. The V gene's germline CDR1 is MNHEY and CDR2 SMNVEV (reference sequence). The V segment lost 5 bases and the J segment 8 bases; nucleotides outside the gene matches: 5. CDR3 size: 14 residues. CDR3 DNA sequence: TGTGCCAGCAGTCTAGCGGGGGGCTCCCATGAGCAGTTCTTC. Amino acid sequence: CASSLAGGSHEQFF.

The chain uses TRBV10-2 and TRBJ1-2; D call uncertain. Germline V CDR1 and CDR2: WSHSY, SAAADI. There are 14 residues in the CDR3. Deletions cut 4 bases from V and 3 bases from J, with 12 bases between. Written as DNA, the CDR3 is TGCGCCAGCAGTGCTACTCCCTGGTACTATGGCTACACCTTC. It encodes CASSATPWYYGYTF.

The rearrangement links TRBV7-2 to TRBJ2-5; 9 bases fit TRBD1. The DNA end favors TRBJ2-7, so the J call may be wrong. The CDR3 length is 15 residues. The V gene's germline CDR1 is SGHTA and CDR2 FQGNSA. The CDR3 DNA follows: TGTGCCAGCAGCTTAAATACAGGGGGCGCGGGCGAGCAGTACTTC. Translating it yields CASSLNTGGAGEQYF.